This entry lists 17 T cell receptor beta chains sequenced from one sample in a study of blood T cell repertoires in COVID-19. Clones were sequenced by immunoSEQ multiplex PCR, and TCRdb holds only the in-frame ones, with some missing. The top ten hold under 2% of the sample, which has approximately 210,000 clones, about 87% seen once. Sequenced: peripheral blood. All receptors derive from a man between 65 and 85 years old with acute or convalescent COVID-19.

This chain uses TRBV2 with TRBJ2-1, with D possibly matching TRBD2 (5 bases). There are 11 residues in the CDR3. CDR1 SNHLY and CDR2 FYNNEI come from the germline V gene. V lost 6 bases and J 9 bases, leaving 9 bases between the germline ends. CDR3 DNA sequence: TGTGCCAGCAGGGAGGCAGGTGAGCAGTTCTTC. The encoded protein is CASREAGEQFF.

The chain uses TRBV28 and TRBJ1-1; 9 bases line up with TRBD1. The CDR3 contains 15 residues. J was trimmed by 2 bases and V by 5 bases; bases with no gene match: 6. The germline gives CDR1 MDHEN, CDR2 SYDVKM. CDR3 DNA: TGTGCCAGCAGTCAACAGGGGGCCTTTAACACTGAAGCTTTCTTT. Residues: CASSQQGAFNTEAFF.

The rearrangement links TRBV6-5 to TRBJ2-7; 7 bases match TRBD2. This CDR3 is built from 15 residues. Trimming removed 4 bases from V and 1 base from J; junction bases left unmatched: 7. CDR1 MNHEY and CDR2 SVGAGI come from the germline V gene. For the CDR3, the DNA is TGTGCCAGCAGTTCGGGCGGGAGAGGGTCCTACGAGCAGTACTTC. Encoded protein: CASSSGGRGSYEQYF.

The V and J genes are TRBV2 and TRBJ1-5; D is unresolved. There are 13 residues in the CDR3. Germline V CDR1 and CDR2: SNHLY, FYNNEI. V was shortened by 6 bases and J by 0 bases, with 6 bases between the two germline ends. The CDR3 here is CASRSYSNQPQHF. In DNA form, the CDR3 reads TGTGCCAGCAGGAGTTATAGCAATCAGCCCCAGCATTTT.

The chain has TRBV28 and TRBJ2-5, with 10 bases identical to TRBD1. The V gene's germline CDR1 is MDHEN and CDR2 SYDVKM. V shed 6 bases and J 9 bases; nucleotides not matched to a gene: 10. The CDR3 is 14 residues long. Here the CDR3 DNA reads TGTGCCAGCAGGGGACAGGGGTCGCCTGAGTCCCAGTACTTC. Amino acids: CASRGQGSPESQYF.

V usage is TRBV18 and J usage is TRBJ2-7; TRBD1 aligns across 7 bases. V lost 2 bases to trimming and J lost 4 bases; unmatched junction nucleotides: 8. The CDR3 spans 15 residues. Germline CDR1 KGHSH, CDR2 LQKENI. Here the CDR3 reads CASSPAGGRPYEQYF. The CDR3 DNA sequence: TGTGCCAGCTCACCAGCAGGGGGACGGCCTTACGAGCAGTACTTC.

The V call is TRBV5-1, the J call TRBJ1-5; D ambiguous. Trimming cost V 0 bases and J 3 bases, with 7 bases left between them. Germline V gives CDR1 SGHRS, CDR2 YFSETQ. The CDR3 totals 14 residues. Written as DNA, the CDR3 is TGCGCCAGCAGCTTGGACAGTACCAATCAGCCCCAGCATTTT. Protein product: CASSLDSTNQPQHF.

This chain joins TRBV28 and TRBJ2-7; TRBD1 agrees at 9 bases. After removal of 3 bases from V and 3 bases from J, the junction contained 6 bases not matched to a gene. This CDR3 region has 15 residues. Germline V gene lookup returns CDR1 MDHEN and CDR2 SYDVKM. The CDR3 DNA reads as TGTGCCAGCAGTTTCCCGGGACAGGGTGTCTACGAGCAGTACTTC. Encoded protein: CASSFPGQGVYEQYF. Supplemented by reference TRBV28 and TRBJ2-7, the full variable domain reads DVKVTQSSRYLVKRTGEKVFLECVQDMDHENMFWYRQDPGLGLRLIYFSYDVKMKEKGDIPEGYSVSREKKERFSLILESASTNQTSMYLCASSFPGQGVYEQYFGPGTRLTVT.

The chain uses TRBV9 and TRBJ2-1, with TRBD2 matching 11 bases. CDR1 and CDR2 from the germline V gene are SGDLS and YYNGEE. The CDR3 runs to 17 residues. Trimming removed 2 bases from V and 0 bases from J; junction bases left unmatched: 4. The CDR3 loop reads CASSVGLAESSYNEQFF. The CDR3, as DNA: TGTGCCAGCAGCGTGGGACTAGCGGAAAGCTCCTACAATGAGCAGTTCTTC.

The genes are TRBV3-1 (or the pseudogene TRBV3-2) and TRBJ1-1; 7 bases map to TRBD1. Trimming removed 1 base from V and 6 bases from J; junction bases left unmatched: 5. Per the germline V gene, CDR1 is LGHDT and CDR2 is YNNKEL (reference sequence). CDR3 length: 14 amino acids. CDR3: CASSQGWQGAEAFF. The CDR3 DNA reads TGTGCCAGCAGCCAAGGATGGCAGGGGGCTGAAGCTTTCTTT.

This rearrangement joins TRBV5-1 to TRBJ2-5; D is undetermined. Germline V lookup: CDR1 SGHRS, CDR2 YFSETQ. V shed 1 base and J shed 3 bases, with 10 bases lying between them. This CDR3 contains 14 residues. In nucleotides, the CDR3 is TGCGCCAGCAGCTTGTCCCAGGTCAAAGAGACCCAGTACTTC. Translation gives CASSLSQVKETQYF.

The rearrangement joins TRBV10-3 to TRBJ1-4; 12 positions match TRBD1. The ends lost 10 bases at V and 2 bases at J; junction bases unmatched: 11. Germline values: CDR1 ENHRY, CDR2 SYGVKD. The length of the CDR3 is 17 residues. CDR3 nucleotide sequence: TGTGCCACAAGAAGTTCGGGACAGGGGGCTACTAATGAAAAACTGTTTTTT. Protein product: CATRSSGQGATNEKLFF.

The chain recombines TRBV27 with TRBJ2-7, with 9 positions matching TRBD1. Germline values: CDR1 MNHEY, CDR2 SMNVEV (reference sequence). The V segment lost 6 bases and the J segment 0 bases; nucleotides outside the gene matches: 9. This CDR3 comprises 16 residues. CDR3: CASRPGTGLSSYEQYF. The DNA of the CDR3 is TGTGCCAGCAGGCCTGGGACAGGGCTCAGCTCCTACGAGCAGTACTTC.

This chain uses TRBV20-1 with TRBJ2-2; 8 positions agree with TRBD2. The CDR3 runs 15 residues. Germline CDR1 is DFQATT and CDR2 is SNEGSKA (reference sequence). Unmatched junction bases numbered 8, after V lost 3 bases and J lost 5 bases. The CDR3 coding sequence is TGCAGTGCTAGTTCAGGATCTAGCGGGACCGGGGAGCTGTTTTTT. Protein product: CSASSGSSGTGELFF.

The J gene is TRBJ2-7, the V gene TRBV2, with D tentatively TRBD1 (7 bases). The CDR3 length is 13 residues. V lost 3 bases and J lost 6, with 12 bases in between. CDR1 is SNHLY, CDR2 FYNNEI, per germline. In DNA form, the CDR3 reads TGTGCCAGCAGTGACGGTCAGGGGGGCGAGCAGTACTTC. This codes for CASSDGQGGEQYF.

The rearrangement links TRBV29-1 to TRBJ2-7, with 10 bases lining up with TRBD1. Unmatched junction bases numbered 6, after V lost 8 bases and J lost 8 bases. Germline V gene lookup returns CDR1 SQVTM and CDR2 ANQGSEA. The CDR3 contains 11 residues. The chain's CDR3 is CSFWTGGKQYF. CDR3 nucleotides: TGCAGCTTTTGGACAGGGGGAAAGCAGTACTTC.

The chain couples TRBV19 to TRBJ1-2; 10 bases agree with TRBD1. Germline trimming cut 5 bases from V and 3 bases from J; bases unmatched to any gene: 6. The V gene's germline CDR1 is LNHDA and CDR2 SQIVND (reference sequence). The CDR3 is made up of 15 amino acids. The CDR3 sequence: CASSSWTGGDYGYTF. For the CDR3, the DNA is TGTGCCAGTAGTTCCTGGACAGGGGGGGACTATGGCTACACCTTC. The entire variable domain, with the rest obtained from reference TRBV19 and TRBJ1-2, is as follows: DGGITQSPKYLFRKEGQNVTLSCEQNLNHDAMYWYRQDPGQGLRLIYYSQIVNDFQKGDIAEGYSVSREKKESFPLTVTSAQKNPTAFYLCASSSWTGGDYGYTFGSGTRLTVV.